This T cell receptor beta chain originates from a study of blood T cells in healthy people across ages. Drawing of peripheral blood yielded 7.5 to 10 milliliters from each donor. Isolated per sample were at least 7 million PBMCs. Germline-derived CDR1 and CDR2 are SGHVS and FQNEAQ. The CDR3 has 15 amino acids. Trimming removed 5 bases from V and 1 base from J, with 14 bases in between. The study, taken as a whole, reports: Calculation of diversity from one million T cells yielded estimates considered to be underestimates. There was no known CMV status for donors, so expanded clonotype changes were possibly confounded.

Alongside a J-beta primer mix, a sample-barcoded 5' primer served in a second PCR lasting roughly 6 to 11 cycles. TCRdb redid the calling of the 5' RACE reads with MiXCR, one entry per CDR3 protein. The sample has about 1.8 million distinct CDR3 sequences, 49% seen once. As for this clonotype: Its antigen is not known.

The sequenced sample consisted of blood. This sequence originates from a woman between 35 and 50 years old in good health. The J gene is TRBJ1-1, the V gene TRBV7-8, with D possibly TRBD1 on 6 matching bases. CDR3 sequence: CASSAHRVENTEAFF. For the CDR3, the DNA is TGTGCCAGCAGCGCCCACAGGGTCGAGAACACTGAAGCTTTCTTT.